This T cell receptor beta chain was profiled in a study of lymphopenia after photon versus proton radiotherapy. CDR3 size: 22 residues. V trimming: 0 bases; J trimming: 2 bases; junction bases outside the gene matches: 18. CDR1 and CDR2 from the germline V gene are ENHRY and SYGVKD. Note on this clone: Its antigen is undetermined.

Data came from immunoSEQ multiplex PCR; TCRdb stores just in-frame clones and leaves some out. This sample yields roughly 14,000 clones, of which 82% are seen a single time; about 25% belongs to the top ten. Study-level points and caveats: Post-nadir diversity loss with photons came from oligoclonal expansion, particularly CD8+ Temra cells. Under photons, naive T cells and diversity fell while effector/memory populations rose. A bigger post-nadir fall in TCR diversity correlated inversely with survival time in deceased patients. Better survival with proton therapy was suggested as possible, not demonstrated.

This clonotype originated in a man aged 45-65 years with gastric cancer. This specimen consisted of peripheral blood, obtained from a patient treated with photon-based radiotherapy. This chain uses TRBV10-3 with TRBJ2-5; 13 bases fit TRBD2. The CDR3 spells CAISESDRGKTSGGIFQETQYF. In DNA, the CDR3 is TGTGCCATCAGTGAGTCGGACAGGGGAAAGACTAGCGGGGGGATATTTCAAGAGACCCAGTACTTC.